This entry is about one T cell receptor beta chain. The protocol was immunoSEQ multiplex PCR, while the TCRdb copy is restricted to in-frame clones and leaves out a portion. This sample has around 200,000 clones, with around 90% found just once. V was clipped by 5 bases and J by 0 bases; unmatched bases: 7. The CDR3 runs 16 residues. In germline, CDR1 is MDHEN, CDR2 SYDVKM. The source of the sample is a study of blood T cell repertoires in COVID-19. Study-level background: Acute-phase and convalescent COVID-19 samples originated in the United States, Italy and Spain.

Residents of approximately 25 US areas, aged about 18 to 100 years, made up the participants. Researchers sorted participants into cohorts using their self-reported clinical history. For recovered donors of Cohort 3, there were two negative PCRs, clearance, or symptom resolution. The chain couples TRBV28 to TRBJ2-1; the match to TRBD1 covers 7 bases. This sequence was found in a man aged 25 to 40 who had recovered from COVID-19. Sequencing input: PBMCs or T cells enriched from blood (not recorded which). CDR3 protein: CASSPPGQRSYNEQFF. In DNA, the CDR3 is TGTGCCAGCAGTCCACCGGGACAGCGCTCCTACAATGAGCAGTTCTTC.